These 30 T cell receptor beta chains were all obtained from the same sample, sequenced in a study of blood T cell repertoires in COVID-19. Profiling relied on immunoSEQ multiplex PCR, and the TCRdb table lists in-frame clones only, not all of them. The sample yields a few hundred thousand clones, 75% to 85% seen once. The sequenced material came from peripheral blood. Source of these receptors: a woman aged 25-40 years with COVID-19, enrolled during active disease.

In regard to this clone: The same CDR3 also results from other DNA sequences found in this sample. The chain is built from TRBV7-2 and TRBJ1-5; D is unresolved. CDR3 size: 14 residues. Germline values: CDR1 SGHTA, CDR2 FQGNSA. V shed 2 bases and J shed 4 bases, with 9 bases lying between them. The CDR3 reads CASSLRGGNQPQHF. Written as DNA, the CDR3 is TGTGCCAGCAGCTTACGGGGAGGAAATCAGCCCCAGCATTTT.

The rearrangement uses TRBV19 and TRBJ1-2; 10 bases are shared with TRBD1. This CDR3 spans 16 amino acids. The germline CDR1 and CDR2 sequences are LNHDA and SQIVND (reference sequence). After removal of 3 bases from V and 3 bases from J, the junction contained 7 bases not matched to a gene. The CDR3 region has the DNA TGTGCCAGTAGTATGGATGGGACAGGGGTCTACTATGGCTACACCTTC. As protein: CASSMDGTGVYYGYTF.

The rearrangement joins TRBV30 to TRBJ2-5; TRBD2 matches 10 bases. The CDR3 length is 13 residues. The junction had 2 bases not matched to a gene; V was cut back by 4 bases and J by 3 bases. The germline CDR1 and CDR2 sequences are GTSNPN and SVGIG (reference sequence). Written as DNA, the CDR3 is TGTGCCTGGACTAGCGGGGGTAAAGAGACCCAGTACTTC. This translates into CAWTSGGKETQYF.

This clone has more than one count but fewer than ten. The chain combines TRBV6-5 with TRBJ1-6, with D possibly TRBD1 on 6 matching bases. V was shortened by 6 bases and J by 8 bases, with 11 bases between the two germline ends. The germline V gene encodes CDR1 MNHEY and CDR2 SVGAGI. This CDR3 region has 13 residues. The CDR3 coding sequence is TGTGCCAGCAGGAGGGACAACGATTCACCCCTCCACTTT. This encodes CASRRDNDSPLHF.

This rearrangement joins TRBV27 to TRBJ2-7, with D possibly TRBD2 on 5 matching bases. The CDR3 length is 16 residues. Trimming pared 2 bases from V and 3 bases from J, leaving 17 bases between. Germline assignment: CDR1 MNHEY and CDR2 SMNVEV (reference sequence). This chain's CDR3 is CASSLQRLIPIYEQYF. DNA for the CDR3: TGTGCCAGCAGTTTACAGCGGCTCATTCCGATCTACGAGCAGTACTTC.

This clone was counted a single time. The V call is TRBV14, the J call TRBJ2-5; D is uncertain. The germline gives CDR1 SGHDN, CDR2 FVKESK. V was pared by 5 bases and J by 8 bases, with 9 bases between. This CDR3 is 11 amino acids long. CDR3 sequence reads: CASSEPFTQYF. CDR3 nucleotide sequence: TGTGCCAGCAGCGAGCCTTTTACCCAGTACTTC.

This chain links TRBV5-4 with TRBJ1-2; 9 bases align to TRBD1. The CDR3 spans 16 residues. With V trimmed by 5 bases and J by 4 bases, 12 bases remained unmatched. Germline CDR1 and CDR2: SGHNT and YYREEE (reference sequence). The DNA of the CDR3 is TGTGCCAGCAGACCTGGACAGGGGAGTTCCGCCTATGGCTACACCTTC. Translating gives CASRPGQGSSAYGYTF.

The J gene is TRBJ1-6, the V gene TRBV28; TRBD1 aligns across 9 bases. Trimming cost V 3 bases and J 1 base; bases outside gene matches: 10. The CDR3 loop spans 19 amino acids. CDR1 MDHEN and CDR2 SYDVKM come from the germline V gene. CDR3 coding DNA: TGTGCCAGCAGTTTTTTGGGACAGGGAATTGGGTCCTATAATTCACCCCTCCACTTT. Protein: CASSFLGQGIGSYNSPLHF.

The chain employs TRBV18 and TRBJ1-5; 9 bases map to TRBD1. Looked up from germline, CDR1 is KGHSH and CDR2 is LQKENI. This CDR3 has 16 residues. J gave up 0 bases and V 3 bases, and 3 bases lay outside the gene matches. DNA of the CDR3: TGTGCCAGCTCACCTCGGACAGGGGATAGCAATCAGCCCCAGCATTTT. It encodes CASSPRTGDSNQPQHF. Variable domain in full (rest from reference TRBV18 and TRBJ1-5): NAGVMQNPRHLVRRRGQEARLRCSPMKGHSHVYWYRQLPEEGLKFMVYLQKENIIDESGMPKERFSAEFPKEGPSILRIQQVVRGDSAAYFCASSPRTGDSNQPQHFGDGTRLSIL.

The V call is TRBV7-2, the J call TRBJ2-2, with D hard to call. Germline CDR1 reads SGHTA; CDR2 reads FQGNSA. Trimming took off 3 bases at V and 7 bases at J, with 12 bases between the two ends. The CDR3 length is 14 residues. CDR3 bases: TGTGCCAGCAGCTTGGGCGCGTTTGACGGGGAGCTGTTTTTT. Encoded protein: CASSLGAFDGELFF.

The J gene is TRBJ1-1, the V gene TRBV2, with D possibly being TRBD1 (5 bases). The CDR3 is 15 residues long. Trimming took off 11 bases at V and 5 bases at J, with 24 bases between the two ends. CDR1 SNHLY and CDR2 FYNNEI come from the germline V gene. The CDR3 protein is CAALSVGGYGTEAFF. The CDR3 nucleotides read TGTGCCGCTCTTTCGGTCGGGGGATATGGAACTGAAGCTTTCTTT.

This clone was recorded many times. For the CDR3, the DNA is TGCGCCAGCAGCCAAGGTTGGACAGGCTCGAACACTGAAGCTTTCTTT. It codes for CASSQGWTGSNTEAFF. V and J are TRBV4-1 and TRBJ1-1, with 7 positions matching TRBD1. The V segment lost 1 base and the J segment 1 base; nucleotides outside the gene matches: 6. The length of the CDR3 is 16 residues. Germline CDR1 is MGHRA and CDR2 is YSYEKL.

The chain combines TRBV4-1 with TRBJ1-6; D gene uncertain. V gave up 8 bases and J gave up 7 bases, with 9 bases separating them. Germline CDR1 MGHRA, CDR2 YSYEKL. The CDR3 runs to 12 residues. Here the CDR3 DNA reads TGCGCCAGCGGAGGCCGGAATTCACCCCTCCACTTT. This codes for CASGGRNSPLHF.

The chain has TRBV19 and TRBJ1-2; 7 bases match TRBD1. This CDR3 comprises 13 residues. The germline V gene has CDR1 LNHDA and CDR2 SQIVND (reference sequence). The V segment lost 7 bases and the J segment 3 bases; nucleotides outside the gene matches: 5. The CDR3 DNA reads TGTGCCAGTATCGGGGACAGCTACTATGGCTACACCTTC. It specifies CASIGDSYYGYTF.

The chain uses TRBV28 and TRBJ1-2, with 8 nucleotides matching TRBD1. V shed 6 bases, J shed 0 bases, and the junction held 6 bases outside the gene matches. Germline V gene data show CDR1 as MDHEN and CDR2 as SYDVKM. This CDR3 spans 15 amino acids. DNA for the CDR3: TGTGCCAGCAGAGGACAGGGTTATCCTAACTATGGCTACACCTTC. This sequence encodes CASRGQGYPNYGYTF.

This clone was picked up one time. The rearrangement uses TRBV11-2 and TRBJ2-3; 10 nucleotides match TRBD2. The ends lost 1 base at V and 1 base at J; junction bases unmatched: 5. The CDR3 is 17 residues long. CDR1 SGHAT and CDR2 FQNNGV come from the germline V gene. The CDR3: CASSLGVLAGGTDTQYF. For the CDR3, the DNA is TGTGCCAGCAGCTTAGGAGTGCTAGCGGGGGGCACAGATACGCAGTATTTT.

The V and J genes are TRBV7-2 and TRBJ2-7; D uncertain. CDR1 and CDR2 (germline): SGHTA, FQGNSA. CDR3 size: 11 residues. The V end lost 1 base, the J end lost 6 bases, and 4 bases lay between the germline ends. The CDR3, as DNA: TGTGCCAGCAGCTTAGACGGCGAGCAGTACTTC. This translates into CASSLDGEQYF.

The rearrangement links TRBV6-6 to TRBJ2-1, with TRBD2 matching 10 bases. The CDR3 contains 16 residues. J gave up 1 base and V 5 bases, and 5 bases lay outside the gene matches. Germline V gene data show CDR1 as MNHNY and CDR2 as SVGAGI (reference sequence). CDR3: CASSRIAGGSYNEQFF. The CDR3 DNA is TGTGCCAGCAGTAGGATAGCGGGAGGTTCCTACAATGAGCAGTTCTTC.

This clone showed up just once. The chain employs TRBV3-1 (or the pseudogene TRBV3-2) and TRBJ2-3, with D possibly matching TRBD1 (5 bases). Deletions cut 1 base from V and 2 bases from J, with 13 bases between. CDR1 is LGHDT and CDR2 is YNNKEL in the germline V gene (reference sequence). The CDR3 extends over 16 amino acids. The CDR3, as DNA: TGTGCCAGCAGCCAAGGGGTAGGGGCCGTCACAGATACGCAGTATTTT. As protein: CASSQGVGAVTDTQYF.

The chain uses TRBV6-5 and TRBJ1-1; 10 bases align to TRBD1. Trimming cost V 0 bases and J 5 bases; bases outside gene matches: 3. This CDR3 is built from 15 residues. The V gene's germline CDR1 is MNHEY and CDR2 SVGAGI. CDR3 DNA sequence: TGTGCCAGCAGTTACTCGCGGACAGGGGGGACTGAAGCTTTCTTT. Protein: CASSYSRTGGTEAFF.

The DNA for the CDR3 is TGCGCCTCAAGCCCAAAGCCGGGACAGGGAATCTCTGGGGCCAACGTCCTGACTTTC. This translates into CASSPKPGQGISGANVLTF. The rearrangement joins TRBV5-1 to TRBJ2-6; 9 bases agree with TRBD1. This CDR3 has 19 amino acids. J lost 0 bases, V lost 10 bases, and 17 bases had no gene match. Germline CDR1 is SGHRS and CDR2 is YFSETQ.

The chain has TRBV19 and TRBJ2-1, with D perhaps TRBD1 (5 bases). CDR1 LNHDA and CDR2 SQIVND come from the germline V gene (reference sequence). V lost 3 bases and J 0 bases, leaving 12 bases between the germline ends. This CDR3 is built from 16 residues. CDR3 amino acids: CASSIWQGSSYNEQFF. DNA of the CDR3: TGTGCCAGTAGTATTTGGCAGGGAAGCTCCTACAATGAGCAGTTCTTC.

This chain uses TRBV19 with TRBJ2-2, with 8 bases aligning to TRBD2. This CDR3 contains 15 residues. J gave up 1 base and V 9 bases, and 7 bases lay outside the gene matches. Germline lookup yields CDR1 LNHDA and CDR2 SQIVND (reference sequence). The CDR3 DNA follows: TGTGCCAGCACAGGACTAGCACAGAACACCGGGGAGCTGTTTTTT. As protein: CASTGLAQNTGELFF.

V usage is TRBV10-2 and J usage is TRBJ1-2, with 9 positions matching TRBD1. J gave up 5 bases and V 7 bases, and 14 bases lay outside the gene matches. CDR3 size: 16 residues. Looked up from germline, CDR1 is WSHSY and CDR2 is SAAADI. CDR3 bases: TGCGCCAGCAAAGGAACAGGGGGCTCCGGGGGTTATGGCTACACCTTC. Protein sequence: CASKGTGGSGGYGYTF.

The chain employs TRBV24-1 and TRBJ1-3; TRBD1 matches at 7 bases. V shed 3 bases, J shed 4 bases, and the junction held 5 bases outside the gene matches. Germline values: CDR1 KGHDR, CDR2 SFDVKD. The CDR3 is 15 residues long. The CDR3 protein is CATSDRTGPGNTIYF. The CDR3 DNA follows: TGTGCCACCAGTGATCGGACAGGTCCCGGAAACACCATATATTTT.

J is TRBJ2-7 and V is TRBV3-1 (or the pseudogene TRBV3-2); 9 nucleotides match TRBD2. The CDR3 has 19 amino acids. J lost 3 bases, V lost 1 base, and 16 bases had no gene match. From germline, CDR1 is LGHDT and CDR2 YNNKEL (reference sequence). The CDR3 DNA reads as TGTGCCAGCAGCCAAGGAAACAGCGGGGGGACCCTCGGATTCTACGAGCAGTACTTC. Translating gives CASSQGNSGGTLGFYEQYF.

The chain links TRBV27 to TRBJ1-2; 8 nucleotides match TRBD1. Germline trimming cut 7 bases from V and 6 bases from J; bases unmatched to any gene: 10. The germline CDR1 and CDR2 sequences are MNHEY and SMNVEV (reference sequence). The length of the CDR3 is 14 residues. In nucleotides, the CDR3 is TGTGCCAGCAAACCGACAGGGGCGCTCCATGGCTACACCTTC. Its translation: CASKPTGALHGYTF.

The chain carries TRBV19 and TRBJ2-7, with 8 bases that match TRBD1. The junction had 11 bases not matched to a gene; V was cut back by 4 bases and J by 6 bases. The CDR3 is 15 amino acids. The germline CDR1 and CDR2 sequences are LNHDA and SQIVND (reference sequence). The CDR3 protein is CASSSPGQVRGEQYF. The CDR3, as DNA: TGTGCCAGTAGTAGTCCGGGACAGGTCCGGGGCGAGCAGTACTTC.

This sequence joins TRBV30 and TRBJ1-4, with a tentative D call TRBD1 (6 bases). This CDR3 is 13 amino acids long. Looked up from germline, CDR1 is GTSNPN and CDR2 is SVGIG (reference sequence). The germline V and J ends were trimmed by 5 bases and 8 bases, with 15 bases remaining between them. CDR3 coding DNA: TGTGCCTGGGGCGGAACCAGGGGAGAAAAACTGTTTTTT. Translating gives CAWGGTRGEKLFF. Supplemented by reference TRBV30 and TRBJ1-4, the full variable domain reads SQTIHQWPATLVQPVGSPLSLECTVEGTSNPNLYWYRQAAGRGLQLLFYSVGIGQISSEVPQNLSASRPQDRQFILSSKKLLLSDSGFYLCAWGGTRGEKLFFGSGTQLSVL.

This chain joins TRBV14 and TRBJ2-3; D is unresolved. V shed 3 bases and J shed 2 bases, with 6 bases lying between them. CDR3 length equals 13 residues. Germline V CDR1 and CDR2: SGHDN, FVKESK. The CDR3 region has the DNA TGTGCCAGCAGCCAGCGGTTCACAGATACGCAGTATTTT. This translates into CASSQRFTDTQYF.